One sample yielded the 5 T cell receptor beta chains listed below, sequenced in a study of blood T cells in healthy people across ages. Primed by a sample-barcoded 5' primer and a J-beta primer mix, a second PCR proceeded for about 7 to 12 cycles. TCRdb redid the calling of the 5' RACE reads with MiXCR, one entry per CDR3 protein. The sample contains around 800,000 distinct CDR3 sequences, 62% of which appear only once. Sample: blood. Every receptor here comes from a man aged 25 to 40 in good health.

The chain employs TRBV28 and TRBJ2-3; the D gene is possibly TRBD2 (6 bases). The germline CDR1 and CDR2 sequences are MDHEN and SYDVKM. Between the trimmed V and J ends, which lost 4 bases and 2 bases, there was a span of 10 bases. The CDR3 extends over 14 amino acids. CDR3 sequence reads: CASSYAGTTDTQYF. CDR3 coding DNA: TGTGCCAGCAGTTATGCGGGGACCACAGATACGCAGTATTTT.

This clonotype was counted between two and nine times. The chain employs TRBV29-1 and TRBJ2-3, with TRBD2 as a possible D gene (6 bases). Trimming pared 6 bases from V and 0 bases from J, leaving 16 bases between. Germline-derived CDR1 and CDR2 are SQVTM and ANQGSEA. The CDR3 is made up of 15 amino acids. The DNA for the CDR3 is TGCAGCGTGACCCGGGACTTAACTAGCACAGATACGCAGTATTTT. Translated: CSVTRDLTSTDTQYF.

This clonotype was recorded once. The genes are TRBV3-1 and TRBJ1-1; no firm D call. The CDR3 length is 14 residues. Between the trimmed V and J ends, which lost 1 base and 3 bases, there was a span of 9 bases. Looked up from germline, CDR1 is LGHDT and CDR2 is YNNKEL (reference sequence). The DNA for the CDR3 is TGTGCCAGCAGCCAAGTTATGTCGGACACTGAAGCTTTCTTT. Protein sequence: CASSQVMSDTEAFF.

The chain carries TRBV11-2 and TRBJ2-7; D may be TRBD1 (6 bases). Germline V gene sequence: CDR1 SGHAT, CDR2 FQNNGV. Trimming removed 3 bases at V and 0 bases at J, with 15 bases between. The CDR3 is made up of 16 amino acids. CDR3 protein: CASSFTKGTSSYEQYF. The CDR3 DNA sequence: TGTGCCAGCAGCTTTACCAAAGGGACAAGCTCCTACGAGCAGTACTTC.

The V call is TRBV20-1, the J call TRBJ2-1, with TRBD2 matching 11 bases. Germline V lookup: CDR1 DFQATT, CDR2 SNEGSKA (reference sequence). The CDR3 sequence is 14 residues long. The V gene end was trimmed by 2 bases and the J gene end by 7 bases; junction bases not matched to a gene: 4. CDR3 loop: CSARTSGGPNEQFF. The CDR3 DNA reads TGCAGTGCTAGAACTAGCGGGGGACCTAATGAGCAGTTCTTC.